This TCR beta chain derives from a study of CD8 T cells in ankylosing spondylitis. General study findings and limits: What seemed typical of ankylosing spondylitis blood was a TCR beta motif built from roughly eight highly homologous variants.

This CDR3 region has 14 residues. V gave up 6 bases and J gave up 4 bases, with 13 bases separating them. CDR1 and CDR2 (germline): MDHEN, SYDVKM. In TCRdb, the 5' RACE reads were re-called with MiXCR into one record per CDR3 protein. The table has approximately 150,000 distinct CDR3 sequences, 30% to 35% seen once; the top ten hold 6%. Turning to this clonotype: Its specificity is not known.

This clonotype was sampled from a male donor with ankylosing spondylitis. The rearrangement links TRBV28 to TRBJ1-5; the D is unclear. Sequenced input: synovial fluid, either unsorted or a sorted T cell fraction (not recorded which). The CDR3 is CASRLAEENQPQHF. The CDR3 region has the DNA TGTGCCAGCAGACTAGCGGAGGAAAATCAGCCCCAGCATTTT.